Below are 20 T cell receptor beta chains sequenced from a single sample in a study of resident and recirculating memory T cells in vitiligo. Assay: immunoSEQ multiplex PCR; the TCRdb copy retains only in-frame clones and omits some. The sample includes 70,000 or so clones, more than 85% seen only once; the top ten take just under 5%. The sequencing input was blood. The receptor set was obtained from a male donor with vitiligo.

The chain uses TRBV28 and TRBJ1-5, with TRBD1 matching over 8 bases. V trimming: 4 bases; J trimming: 0 bases; junction bases outside the gene matches: 2. CDR3 length equals 15 residues. The germline gives CDR1 MDHEN, CDR2 SYDVKM. In nucleotides, the CDR3 is TGTGCCAGCAGTTCGACAGGGGATAGCAATCAGCCCCAGCATTTT. Protein: CASSSTGDSNQPQHF.

This chain links TRBV9 with TRBJ1-4; tentatively, D is TRBD1 (6 bases). This CDR3 is built from 15 residues. The V gene lost 2 bases and the J gene lost 4 bases, with 12 bases spanning the gap. Germline CDR1 SGDLS, CDR2 YYNGEE. CDR3 in amino acids: CASSVTQGSNEKLFF. DNA of the CDR3: TGTGCCAGCAGCGTCACACAGGGTAGTAATGAAAAACTGTTTTTT.

This chain connects TRBV13 to TRBJ2-7; 9 bases are a match to TRBD2. V trimming: 4 bases; J trimming: 3 bases; junction bases outside the gene matches: 7. The CDR3 loop spans 15 amino acids. CDR1 is PRHDT, CDR2 FYEKMQ, per germline (reference sequence). Written as DNA, the CDR3 is TGTGCCAGCAGCTCTTATAGCGGGGGCCGCTACGAGCAGTACTTC. Its protein is CASSSYSGGRYEQYF. Complete variable domain (other parts from reference TRBV13 and TRBJ2-7): AAGVIQSPRHLIKEKRETATLKCYPIPRHDTVYWYQQGPGQDPQFLISFYEKMQSDKGSIPDRFSAQQFSDYHSELNMSSLELGDSALYFCASSSYSGGRYEQYFGPGTRLTVT.

V gene TRBV25-1 combines with J gene TRBJ1-5, with 7 bases fitting TRBD1. The CDR3 has 14 residues. Trimming cost V 5 bases and J 4 bases; bases outside gene matches: 5. Germline V CDR1 and CDR2: MGHDK, SYGVNS. The CDR3 DNA is TGTGCCAGCAGTCTCGGGACAGCAAATCAGCCCCAGCATTTT. This sequence encodes CASSLGTANQPQHF.

The chain carries TRBV30 and TRBJ1-4; TRBD1 aligns across 7 bases. CDR1 and CDR2 from the germline V gene are GTSNPN and SVGIG (reference sequence). V shed 0 bases, J shed 5 bases, and the junction held 3 bases outside the gene matches. The CDR3 runs to 14 residues. The CDR3 DNA reads TGTGCCTGGAGTGTAGGGGACAGAAATGAAAAACTGTTTTTT. Translated: CAWSVGDRNEKLFF.

CDR3 sequence: CASSLLTGGYTF. As DNA, the CDR3 is TGTGCCAGCAGTCTCTTGACGGGTGGCTACACCTTC. V gene TRBV28 combines with J gene TRBJ1-2; D is ambiguous. The CDR3 is 12 residues long. Trimming removed 5 bases from V and 7 bases from J, with 11 bases in between. From germline, CDR1 is MDHEN and CDR2 SYDVKM.

The gene calls are TRBV29-1 and TRBJ2-7, with D maybe TRBD1 (5 bases). The CDR3 is 14 residues long. Trimming pared 6 bases from V and 7 bases from J, leaving 22 bases between. The V gene's germline CDR1 is SQVTM and CDR2 ANQGSEA. In nucleotides, the CDR3 is TGCAGCGTCGTTGCTTCGGACAAAGGTCCTGAGCAGTACTTC. As protein: CSVVASDKGPEQYF.

The chain employs TRBV27 and TRBJ1-4; TRBD1 matches at 7 bases. With 6 bases clipped from V and 3 bases from J, the junction kept 4 bases outside the gene matches. Germline loops: CDR1 MNHEY, CDR2 SMNVEV (reference sequence). This CDR3 has 14 amino acids. The CDR3 spells CASSLQGSNEKLFF. As DNA, the CDR3 is TGTGCCAGCAGCCTACAGGGGTCTAATGAAAAACTGTTTTTT.

This chain uses TRBV5-1 with TRBJ2-1, with 11 bases identical to TRBD2. V dropped 4 bases and J dropped 10; count of bases not matched to a gene: 16. The CDR3 is made up of 17 amino acids. Per the germline V gene, CDR1 is SGHRS and CDR2 is YFSETQ. The CDR3 DNA reads as TGCGCCAGCAGCCCCGGGGTAGCGGGGGGGCAAGGAGGAGAGCAGTTCTTC. The encoded protein is CASSPGVAGGQGGEQFF.

The chain links TRBV27 to TRBJ2-2; TRBD1 might be the D (6 bases). The CDR3 runs 12 residues. The germline V gene has CDR1 MNHEY and CDR2 SMNVEV (reference sequence). V was trimmed by 9 bases and J by 7 bases, leaving 12 bases between them. CDR3 nucleotides: TGTGCCAGTAGAGACAGGCTCGGGGAGCTGTTTTTT. Residues: CASRDRLGELFF.

This chain connects TRBV9 to TRBJ2-5; D might be TRBD2 (5 bases). The CDR3 spans 16 residues. Germline V gives CDR1 SGDLS, CDR2 YYNGEE. V was clipped by 4 bases and J by 1 base, with 17 bases between them. The chain's CDR3 is CASSPRRGLVQETQYF. Here the CDR3 DNA reads TGTGCCAGCAGCCCTCGGAGAGGGTTGGTCCAAGAGACCCAGTACTTC.

V gene TRBV7-2 combines with J gene TRBJ1-2; D is perhaps TRBD1 (5 bases). This CDR3 spans 17 amino acids. Per the germline V gene, CDR1 is SGHTA and CDR2 is FQGNSA. Trimming took 1 base from V and 8 from J, leaving 23 bases between them. The CDR3 sequence is CASSLDATDHGVSGYTF. The CDR3 DNA reads TGTGCCAGCAGCTTAGATGCGACAGACCACGGTGTCTCCGGCTACACCTTC.

V is TRBV21-1 and J is TRBJ1-4; no check of the table's D call, TRBD1, against the DNA was made. TRBV21-1 is tagged as a pseudogene. The CDR3 contains 17 residues. This CDR3 is CASSIRSGTGANEKLFF. In nucleotides, the CDR3 is TGTGCCAGCAGCATCCGGTCCGGGACAGGGGCTAATGAAAAACTGTTTTTT.

The gene calls are TRBV28 and TRBJ2-3, with 8 positions matching TRBD1. The V and J ends lost 3 bases and 4 bases, in that order; junction bases with no gene match: 6. Germline V gene data show CDR1 as MDHEN and CDR2 as SYDVKM. CDR3 length: 15 residues. The CDR3 sequence: CASSLQGARSDTQYF. The CDR3 DNA reads as TGTGCCAGCAGTTTGCAGGGGGCTCGGTCAGATACGCAGTATTTT.

V usage is TRBV7-9 and J usage is TRBJ2-7; 10 bases line up with TRBD1. Per the germline V gene, CDR1 is SEHNR and CDR2 is FQNEAQ (reference sequence). The CDR3 covers 14 residues. V lost 8 bases, J lost 3 bases, and 7 bases stayed unmatched. CDR3 in DNA: TGTGCCAGCGGGACAGGGGCGTGGGGCTACGAGCAGTACTTC. It is translated as CASGTGAWGYEQYF.

V is TRBV4-3 and J is TRBJ2-4; D unresolved. Per the germline V gene, CDR1 is LGHNA and CDR2 is YSLEER. This CDR3 spans 17 amino acids. Trimming removed 0 bases at V and 0 bases at J, with 12 bases between. CDR3 amino acids: CASSQDSRLLAKNIQYF. In nucleotides, the CDR3 is TGCGCCAGCAGCCAAGACTCCCGACTCCTAGCCAAAAACATTCAGTACTTC.

The rearrangement joins TRBV14 to TRBJ2-7; 9 bases map to TRBD1. The germline gives CDR1 SGHDN, CDR2 FVKESK. Unmatched junction bases numbered 9, after V lost 4 bases and J lost 11 bases. The CDR3 sequence is 13 residues long. CDR3 sequence (DNA): TGTGCCAGCAGCCCCGGTAGGACAGGGGTGGAGTACTTC. It codes for CASSPGRTGVEYF.

The chain links TRBV5-1 to TRBJ1-4; TRBD1 might be the D (5 bases). V lost 0 bases and J lost 8, with 14 bases in between. CDR3 length: 15 residues. Germline-derived CDR1 and CDR2 are SGHRS and YFSETQ. The DNA of the CDR3 is TGCGCCAGCAGCTTGGCAAGCAGGGCGGAAGAAAAACTGTTTTTT. It specifies CASSLASRAEEKLFF.

The chain has TRBV6-5 and TRBJ1-2; perhaps TRBD1 as D (6 bases). CDR3 length: 15 residues. Trimming removed 0 bases at V and 0 bases at J, with 8 bases between. CDR1 MNHEY and CDR2 SVGAGI come from the germline V gene. CDR3 bases: TGTGCCAGCAGTTACTCTAGGACAGCTAACTATGGCTACACCTTC. Translation: CASSYSRTANYGYTF.

The rearrangement uses TRBV6-5 and TRBJ2-1, with D possibly TRBD1 on 5 matching bases. The CDR3 has 14 amino acids. Trimming took 6 bases from V and 3 from J, leaving 12 bases between them. Germline CDR1 is MNHEY and CDR2 is SVGAGI. Here the CDR3 reads CASSRREVYNEQFF. The CDR3 nucleotides are TGTGCCAGCAGCCGCAGGGAAGTCTACAATGAGCAGTTCTTC.